This entry lists 20 T cell receptor beta chains sequenced from one sample in a study of blood T cells in healthy people across ages. A J-beta primer mix and a sample-barcoded 5' primer were used in a second PCR of roughly 6 to 12 cycles. TCRdb re-derived calls from the 5' RACE reads in MiXCR, one entry per CDR3 protein. The sample consists of about 780,000 distinct CDR3 sequences, around 45% of them appearing once. The specimen sequenced was blood. The receptor source for this set is an elderly man in good health.

In its sample, this clonotype was seen a few times. V is TRBV29-1 and J is TRBJ2-7; 12 bases line up with TRBD2. The trim removed 6 bases at V and 3 bases at J, leaving 6 bases unmatched. The CDR3 runs 14 residues. Germline CDR1 SQVTM, CDR2 ANQGSEA. CDR3 nucleotide sequence: TGCAGCGTGGCGACTAGCGGGAGTGGCTACGAGCAGTACTTC. As protein: CSVATSGSGYEQYF.

Ten or more counts support this clonotype. The chain couples TRBV4-3 to TRBJ2-3; D remains ambiguous. The germline V gene has CDR1 LGHNA and CDR2 YSLEER. Trimming stripped 0 bases from V and 1 base from J, with 5 bases between. This CDR3 has 14 amino acids. Here the CDR3 DNA reads TGCGCCAGCAGCCAAGACCTAGGCACAGATACGCAGTATTTT. This gives the protein CASSQDLGTDTQYF.

The rearrangement joins TRBV12-3 or TRBV12-4 to TRBJ2-1, with 9 bases aligning to TRBD1. Trimming removed 8 bases from V and 9 bases from J; junction bases left unmatched: 17. The CDR3 has 16 residues. CDR3 residues: CASGILEGQGYGEQFF. For the CDR3, the DNA is TGTGCCAGCGGTATACTGGAGGGACAGGGCTACGGTGAGCAGTTCTTC.

This rearrangement joins TRBV20-1 to TRBJ2-5; 9 bases fit TRBD2. The length of the CDR3 is 18 residues. The trim removed 3 bases at V and 11 bases at J, leaving 25 bases unmatched. Germline V gives CDR1 DFQATT, CDR2 SNEGSKA (reference sequence). CDR3 in amino acids: CSASEFSGSWSRGNEQYF. DNA for the CDR3: TGCAGTGCTAGCGAATTTAGCGGGAGTTGGTCTAGAGGGAATGAGCAGTACTTC.

There are a few counts of this clonotype. The chain employs TRBV4-3 and TRBJ2-7; 7 bases are a match to TRBD1. The CDR3 length is 14 residues. Trimming took 4 bases from V and 1 from J; bases not matched to a gene: 4. Germline lookup yields CDR1 LGHNA and CDR2 YSLEER. The CDR3 nucleotides are TGCGCCAGCAGCCGTTCGGGACAGTCCTACGAGCAGTACTTC. Protein sequence: CASSRSGQSYEQYF.

The rearrangement links TRBV28 to TRBJ2-3, with 12 bases lining up with TRBD2. Trimming took 6 bases from V and 5 from J; bases not matched to a gene: 9. Germline V CDR1 and CDR2: MDHEN, SYDVKM. The CDR3 length is 16 residues. CDR3 DNA: TGTGCCAGCAGCCTGACTAGCGGGAGTTGGATAGATACGCAGTATTTT. Translating gives CASSLTSGSWIDTQYF.

The chain combines TRBV27 with TRBJ1-6, with a weak D call TRBD1 (6 bases). This CDR3 spans 13 amino acids. V was pared by 3 bases and J by 9 bases, with 9 bases between. Germline V gives CDR1 MNHEY, CDR2 SMNVEV (reference sequence). The CDR3 DNA reads TGTGCCAGCAGTTTGGGGGGCCGTTCACCCCTCCACTTT. This translates into CASSLGGRSPLHF.

The chain's CDR3 is CASSFRGGAADTQYF. DNA for the CDR3: TGCGCCAGCAGCTTTCGAGGGGGGGCGGCAGATACGCAGTATTTT. The rearrangement joins TRBV5-1 to TRBJ2-3; a possible D gene is TRBD2 (7 bases). The CDR3 has 15 residues. Trimming left V 2 bases short and J 4 bases short, with 14 bases between. Germline V lookup: CDR1 SGHRS, CDR2 YFSETQ.

The J gene is TRBJ2-1, the V gene TRBV5-1, with TRBD1 matching 11 bases. The DNA matches TRBJ2-7 better at its end, which makes the J call doubtful. CDR3 length equals 16 residues. CDR1 SGHRS and CDR2 YFSETQ come from the germline V gene. CDR3 sequence reads: CASRPFGQGAYNEQYF. CDR3 nucleotide sequence: TGCGCCAGCCGACCTTTTGGACAGGGGGCCTACAATGAGCAGTACTTC.

This chain joins TRBV29-1 and TRBJ2-1; TRBD2 matches at 11 bases. CDR3 size: 16 residues. In germline, CDR1 is SQVTM, CDR2 ANQGSEA. Trimming removed 3 bases from V and 7 bases from J; junction bases left unmatched: 11. Here the CDR3 DNA reads TGCAGCGTTGATAGTGAAAGGACTAGCGGGTTGAATGAGCAGTTCTTC. This encodes CSVDSERTSGLNEQFF.

The rearrangement uses TRBV7-2 and TRBJ2-7; no clear D gene. The J call may not be correct, given that the DNA end is closer to TRBJ2-5. Germline V gives CDR1 SGHTA, CDR2 FQGNSA. The CDR3 spans 14 residues. The CDR3, as DNA: TGTGCCAGCAGCTTATTTGTGGGATCTGAGACCCAGTACTTC. Protein sequence: CASSLFVGSETQYF.

The V and J genes are TRBV28 and TRBJ2-3, with 10 bases identical to TRBD2. The CDR3 is made up of 16 amino acids. The V gene's germline CDR1 is MDHEN and CDR2 SYDVKM. After removal of 1 base from V and 5 bases from J, the junction contained 6 bases not matched to a gene. CDR3 sequence reads: CASSLSAGGCQDTQYF. CDR3 DNA: TGTGCCAGCAGTTTATCAGCGGGAGGGTGTCAAGATACGCAGTATTTT.

J is TRBJ2-5 and V is TRBV28; 7 bases agree with TRBD2. V shed 6 bases, J shed 4 bases, and the junction held 11 bases outside the gene matches. This CDR3 region has 15 residues. CDR1 is MDHEN and CDR2 is SYDVKM in the germline V gene. The DNA of the CDR3 is TGTGCCAGCAGCCCTCTGGGTAGCGGGTCAGAGACCCAGTACTTC. Residues: CASSPLGSGSETQYF.

V is TRBV19 and J is TRBJ2-7; 7 positions match TRBD2. The germline V gene encodes CDR1 LNHDA and CDR2 SQIVND (reference sequence). Losses at the gene ends were 6 bases for V and 3 bases for J; bases not matched to a gene: 5. There are 13 residues in the CDR3. The CDR3 region has the DNA TGTGCCAGTAGCCGTGGGGGGGTCTACGAGCAGTACTTC. Translating it yields CASSRGGVYEQYF.

This sequence joins TRBV14 and TRBJ2-5; no reliable D call. Trimming left V 3 bases short and J 5 bases short, with 10 bases between. The CDR3 extends over 13 amino acids. Germline values: CDR1 SGHDN, CDR2 FVKESK. The CDR3 loop reads CASSHRLRETQYF. The CDR3 DNA reads as TGTGCCAGCAGCCACAGACTGCGGGAGACCCAGTACTTC.

This clonotype was seen a few times. The chain joins TRBV15 to TRBJ2-1; 14 bases match TRBD2. The germline V gene encodes CDR1 LNHNV and CDR2 YYDKDF (reference sequence). The CDR3 contains 18 residues. J lost 8 bases, V lost 4 bases, and 13 bases had no gene match. The CDR3 nucleotides read TGTGCCACCAGCACCGTGGGGAGTGGGACTAGCGGGAGTGATGAGCAGTTCTTC. Translation: CATSTVGSGTSGSDEQFF.

V and J are TRBV24-1 and TRBJ2-3; 11 bases agree with TRBD1. J was trimmed by 3 bases and V by 4 bases; bases with no gene match: 5. This CDR3 spans 16 amino acids. CDR1 and CDR2 from the germline V gene are KGHDR and SFDVKD. CDR3 loop: CATSDHGQGATDTQYF. The CDR3 nucleotides are TGTGCCACCAGTGACCATGGACAGGGGGCAACAGATACGCAGTATTTT.

V gene TRBV20-1 combines with J gene TRBJ2-7; TRBD1 matches at 8 bases. Germline V gives CDR1 DFQATT, CDR2 SNEGSKA (reference sequence). The V segment lost 1 base and the J segment 3 bases; nucleotides outside the gene matches: 5. The CDR3 sequence is 14 residues long. The CDR3 nucleotides are TGCAGTGCTAGAGGTCCGGGACAGGTCTACGAGCAGTACTTC. Its protein product is CSARGPGQVYEQYF.

This chain connects TRBV9 to TRBJ1-1; 7 nucleotides agree with TRBD1. The CDR3 is made up of 15 amino acids. Germline V gene sequence: CDR1 SGDLS, CDR2 YYNGEE. After removal of 4 bases from V and 0 bases from J, the junction contained 6 bases not matched to a gene. The CDR3 loop reads CASSPRTGLNTEAFF. The CDR3 DNA reads as TGTGCCAGCAGCCCGCGGACAGGATTGAACACTGAAGCTTTCTTT.

This clonotype has a handful of counts. This chain connects TRBV6-6 to TRBJ2-1; D uncertain. CDR1 is MNHNY and CDR2 is SVGAGI in the germline V gene (reference sequence). Trimming removed 7 bases from V and 0 bases from J, with 10 bases in between. CDR3 length: 14 amino acids. CDR3: CASTLESSYNEQFF. Written as DNA, the CDR3 is TGTGCCAGCACTCTTGAGAGCTCCTACAATGAGCAGTTCTTC.